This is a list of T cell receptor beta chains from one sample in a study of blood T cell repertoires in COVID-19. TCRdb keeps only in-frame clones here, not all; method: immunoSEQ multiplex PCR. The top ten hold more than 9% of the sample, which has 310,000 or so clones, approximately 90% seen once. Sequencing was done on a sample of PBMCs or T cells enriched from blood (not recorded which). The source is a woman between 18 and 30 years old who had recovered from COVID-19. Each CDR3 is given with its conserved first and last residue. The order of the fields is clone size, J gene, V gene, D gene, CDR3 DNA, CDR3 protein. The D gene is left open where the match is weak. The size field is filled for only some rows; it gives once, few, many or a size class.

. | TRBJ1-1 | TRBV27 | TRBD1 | TGTGCCAGCGAAGGGTCCAATTCAGGGGGCACTGAAGCTTTCTTT | CASEGSNSGGTEAFF
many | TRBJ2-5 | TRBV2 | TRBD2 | TGTGCCAGCAGACTAGCGGGGGGGCCAAAGACCCAGTACTTC | CASRLAGGPKTQYF
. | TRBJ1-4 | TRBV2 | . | TGTGCCAGCACCGAACAGGGAACAACTAATGAAAAACTGTTTTTT | CASTEQGTTNEKLFF
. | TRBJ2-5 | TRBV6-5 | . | TGTGCCAGCAGGAGGGACCAAGAGACCCAGTACTTC | CASRRDQETQYF
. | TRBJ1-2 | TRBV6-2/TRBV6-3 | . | TGTGCCAGCAGTTGGGGCGGAGGGGCTGATGGCTACACCTTC | CASSWGGGADGYTF
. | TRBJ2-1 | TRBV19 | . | TGTGCCAGTAGACAAACTAGAGGAAATTACAATGAGCAGTTCTTC | CASRQTRGNYNEQFF
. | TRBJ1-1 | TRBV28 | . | TGTGCCAGCAGTTTTTTCCCGGGGAAGGGCACTGAAGCTTTCTTT | CASSFFPGKGTEAFF
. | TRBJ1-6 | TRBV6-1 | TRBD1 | TGTGCCAGCAGTGAACCCGACAGGGTCACCCTCCACTTT | CASSEPDRVTLHF
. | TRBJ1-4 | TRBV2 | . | TGTGCCAGCAGTTCTGGACCCGGGAAGGAAAAACTGTTTTTT | CASSSGPGKEKLFF
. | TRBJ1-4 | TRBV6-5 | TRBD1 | TGTGCCAGCAGTTACGACGTTCCAGGGGGCGGCGAAAAACTGTTTTTT | CASSYDVPGGGEKLFF
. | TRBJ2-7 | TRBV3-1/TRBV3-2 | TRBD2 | TGTGCCGGAAGTAAAGCGGGGTCCTACGAGCAGTACTTC | CAGSKAGSYEQYF
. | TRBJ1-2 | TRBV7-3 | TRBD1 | TGTGCCAGCGGATACCCGGGACAGGGGGATGGCTACACCTTC | CASGYPGQGDGYTF
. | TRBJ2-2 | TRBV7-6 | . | TGTGCCAGCAGCTCTAGGGGGACCATGAACACCGGGGAGCTGTTTTTT | CASSSRGTMNTGELFF
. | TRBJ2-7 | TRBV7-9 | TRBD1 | TGTGCCAGCAGTCGAGACAGGGGCGAGCAGTACTTC | CASSRDRGEQYF
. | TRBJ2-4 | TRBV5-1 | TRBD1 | TGCGCCAGCAGCTTGGGGGACAGTTTAAACATTCAGTACTTC | CASSLGDSLNIQYF
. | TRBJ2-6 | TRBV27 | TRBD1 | TGTGCCAGCACGAAAGCAGACAGGGGGCTGGCTGGGGCCAACGTCCTGACTTTC | CASTKADRGLAGANVLTF
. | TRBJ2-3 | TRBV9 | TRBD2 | TGTGCCAGCAGCGAGAGGGTTGTTAGCGGGGCCGCAGATACGCAGTATTTT | CASSERVVSGAADTQYF
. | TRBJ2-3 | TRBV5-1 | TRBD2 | TGCGCCAGCCGGACTAGCGGGGGCCGGTCAGATACGCAGTATTTT | CASRTSGGRSDTQYF
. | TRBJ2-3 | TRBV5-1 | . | TGCGCCAGCATGGGAGGGGGGCCCACAGATACGCAGTATTTT | CASMGGGPTDTQYF
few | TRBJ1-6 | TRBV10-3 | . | TGTGCCATCGGAGGCCAGCCACTTGGCTCACCCCTCCACTTT | CAIGGQPLGSPLHF
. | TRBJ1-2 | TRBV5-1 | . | TGCGCCAGCAGCTTGGGGAGGGGAAGTGGTTACACCTTC | CASSLGRGSGYTF
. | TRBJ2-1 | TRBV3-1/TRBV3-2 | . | TGTGCCAGCAGCGGTAGCGATGAGCAGTTCTTC | CASSGSDEQFF
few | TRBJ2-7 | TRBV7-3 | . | TGTGACACTGGGGAGGTGTGCGAGCAGTACTTC | CDTGEVCEQYF
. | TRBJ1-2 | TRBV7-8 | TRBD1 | TGTGCCAGCAGCTTAGGACAGGGCTATGGCTACACCTTC | CASSLGQGYGYTF
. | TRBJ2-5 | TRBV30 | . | TGTGCCTGGAGTGTAGGGGCGGCAGCTCAAGAGACCCAGTACTTC | CAWSVGAAAQETQYF
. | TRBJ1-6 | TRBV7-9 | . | TGTGCCAGCAGCTTAGCGCAACAGGGTTGGTCACCCCTCCACTTT | CASSLAQQGWSPLHF
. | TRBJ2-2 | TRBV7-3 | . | TGTGCCAGCAGCTCCTTCGGGGGTGACACCGGGGAGCTGTTTTTT | CASSSFGGDTGELFF
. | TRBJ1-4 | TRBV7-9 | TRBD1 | TGTGCCAGCAGCCAAGTGGCGACAGGGGTCGAAAAACTGTTTTTT | CASSQVATGVEKLFF
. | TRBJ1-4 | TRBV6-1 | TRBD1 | TGTGCCAGCAGTGACGTCGGGACAGATAATGAAAAACTGTTTTTT | CASSDVGTDNEKLFF
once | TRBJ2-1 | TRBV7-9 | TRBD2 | TGTGCCAGCAGCTGGCTAGCGGGGGGGCAAAATGAGCAGTTCTTC | CASSWLAGGQNEQFF
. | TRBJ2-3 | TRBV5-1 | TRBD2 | TGCGCCAGCACTAAACCCCGGGGGGGCCAGGCAGATACGCAGTATTTT | CASTKPRGGQADTQYF
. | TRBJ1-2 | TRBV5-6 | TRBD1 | TGTGCCAGCAGTTATCGGGACAGTTTCGCCTATGGCTACACCTTC | CASSYRDSFAYGYTF
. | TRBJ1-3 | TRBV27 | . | TGTGCCAGCAGTTTAAGGGGGACCTTAGGCGGAAACACCATATATTTT | CASSLRGTLGGNTIYF
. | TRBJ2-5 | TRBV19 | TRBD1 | TGTGCCAGTAGAAGGACAGGGGGCCAAGAGACCCAGTACTTC | CASRRTGGQETQYF
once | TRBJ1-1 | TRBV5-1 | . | TGCGCCAGCATGGGGGGATTAGGGGACACTGAAGCTTTCTTT | CASMGGLGDTEAFF
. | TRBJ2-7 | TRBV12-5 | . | TGTGCTAGTGGTCCGAGTGGGAGTAGTCCCTACGAGCAGTACTTC | CASGPSGSSPYEQYF